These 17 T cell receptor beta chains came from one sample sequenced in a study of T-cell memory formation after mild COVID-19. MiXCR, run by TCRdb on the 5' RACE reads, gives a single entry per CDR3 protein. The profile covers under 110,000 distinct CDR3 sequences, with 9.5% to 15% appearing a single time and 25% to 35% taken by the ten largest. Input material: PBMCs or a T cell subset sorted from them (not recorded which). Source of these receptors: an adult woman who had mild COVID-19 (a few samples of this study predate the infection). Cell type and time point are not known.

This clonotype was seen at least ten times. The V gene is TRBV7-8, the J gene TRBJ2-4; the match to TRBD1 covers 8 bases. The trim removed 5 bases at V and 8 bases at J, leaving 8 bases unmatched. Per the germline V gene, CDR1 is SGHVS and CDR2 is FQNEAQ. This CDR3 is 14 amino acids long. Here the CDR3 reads CASSPGTGGDIQYF. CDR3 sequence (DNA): TGTGCCAGCAGCCCGGGGACAGGCGGGGACATTCAGTACTTC.

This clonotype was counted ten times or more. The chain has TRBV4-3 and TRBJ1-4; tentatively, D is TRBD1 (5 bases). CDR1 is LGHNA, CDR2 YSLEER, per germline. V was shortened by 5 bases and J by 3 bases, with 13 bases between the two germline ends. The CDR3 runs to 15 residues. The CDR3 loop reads CASSGGTGSNEKLFF. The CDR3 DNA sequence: TGCGCCAGCAGCGGTGGGACCGGATCTAATGAAAAACTGTTTTTT.

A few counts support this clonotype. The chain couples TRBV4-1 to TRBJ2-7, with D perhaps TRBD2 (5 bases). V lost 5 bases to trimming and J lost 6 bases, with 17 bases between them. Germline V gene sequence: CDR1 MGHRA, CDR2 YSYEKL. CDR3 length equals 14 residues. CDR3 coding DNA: TGCGCCAGCAGCATAGTGCAAGGGAGCGGCGAGCAGTACTTC. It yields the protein CASSIVQGSGEQYF.

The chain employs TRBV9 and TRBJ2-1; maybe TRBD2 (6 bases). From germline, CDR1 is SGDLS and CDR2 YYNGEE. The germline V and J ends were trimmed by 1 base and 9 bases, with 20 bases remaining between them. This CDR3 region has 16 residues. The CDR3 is CASSVTGDPPSFEQFF. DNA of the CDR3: TGTGCCAGCAGCGTAACGGGGGACCCACCTTCCTTTGAGCAGTTCTTC.

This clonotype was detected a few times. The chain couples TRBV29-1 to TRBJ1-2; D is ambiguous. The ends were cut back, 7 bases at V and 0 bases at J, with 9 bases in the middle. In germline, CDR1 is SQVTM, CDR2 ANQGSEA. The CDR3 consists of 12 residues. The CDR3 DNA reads TGCAGCGGAGGGAACACTAACTATGGCTACACCTTC. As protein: CSGGNTNYGYTF.

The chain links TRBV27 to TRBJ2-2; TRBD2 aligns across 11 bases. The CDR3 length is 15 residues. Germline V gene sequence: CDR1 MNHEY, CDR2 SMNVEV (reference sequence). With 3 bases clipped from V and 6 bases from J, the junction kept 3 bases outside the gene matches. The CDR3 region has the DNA TGTGCCAGCAGTTTTACTAGCGGGAGACCCGGGGAGCTGTTTTTT. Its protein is CASSFTSGRPGELFF.

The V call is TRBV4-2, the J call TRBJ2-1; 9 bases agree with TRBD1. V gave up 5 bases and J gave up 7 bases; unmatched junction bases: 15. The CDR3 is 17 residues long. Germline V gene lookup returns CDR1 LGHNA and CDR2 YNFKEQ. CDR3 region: CASSAHGTGYRSNEQFF. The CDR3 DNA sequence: TGTGCCAGCAGCGCACACGGGACAGGGTATAGGTCGAATGAGCAGTTCTTC.

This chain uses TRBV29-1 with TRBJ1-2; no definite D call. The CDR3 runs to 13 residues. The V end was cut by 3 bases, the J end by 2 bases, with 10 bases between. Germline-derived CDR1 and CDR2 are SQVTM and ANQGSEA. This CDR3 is CSVESDANYGYTF. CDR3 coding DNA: TGCAGCGTTGAGAGCGATGCGAACTATGGCTACACCTTC.

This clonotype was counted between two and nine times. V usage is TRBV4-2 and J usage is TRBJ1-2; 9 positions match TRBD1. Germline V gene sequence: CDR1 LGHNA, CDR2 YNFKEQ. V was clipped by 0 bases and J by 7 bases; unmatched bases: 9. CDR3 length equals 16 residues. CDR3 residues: CASSQDLATGGSGYTF. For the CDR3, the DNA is TGTGCCAGCAGCCAAGATCTTGCGACAGGGGGGAGTGGCTACACCTTC.

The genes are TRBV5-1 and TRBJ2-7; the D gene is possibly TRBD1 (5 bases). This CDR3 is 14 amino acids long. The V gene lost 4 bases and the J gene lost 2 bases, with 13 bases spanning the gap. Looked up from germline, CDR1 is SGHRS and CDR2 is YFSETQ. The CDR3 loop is CASSLGHEPYEQYF. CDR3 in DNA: TGCGCCAGCAGCCTAGGACATGAACCCTACGAGCAGTACTTC. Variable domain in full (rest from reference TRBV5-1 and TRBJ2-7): KAGVTQTPRYLIKTRGQQVTLSCSPISGHRSVSWYQQTPGQGLQFLFEYFSETQRNKGNFPGRFSGRQFSNSRSEMNVSTLELGDSALYLCASSLGHEPYEQYFGPGTRLTVT.

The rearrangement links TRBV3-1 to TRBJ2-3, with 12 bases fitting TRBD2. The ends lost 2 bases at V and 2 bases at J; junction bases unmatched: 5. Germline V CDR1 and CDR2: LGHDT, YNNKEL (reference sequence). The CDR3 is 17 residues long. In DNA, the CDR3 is TGTGCCAGCAGCCAAACCCCTAGCGGGGGGGCCACAGATACGCAGTATTTT. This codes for CASSQTPSGGATDTQYF.

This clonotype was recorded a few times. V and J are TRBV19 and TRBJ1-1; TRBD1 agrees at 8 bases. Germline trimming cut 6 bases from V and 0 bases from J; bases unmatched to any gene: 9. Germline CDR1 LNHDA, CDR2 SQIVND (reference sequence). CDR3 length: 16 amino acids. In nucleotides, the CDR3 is TGTGCCAGTAGCGGCGGACAGGGTTGGTTGAACACTGAAGCTTTCTTT. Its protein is CASSGGQGWLNTEAFF.

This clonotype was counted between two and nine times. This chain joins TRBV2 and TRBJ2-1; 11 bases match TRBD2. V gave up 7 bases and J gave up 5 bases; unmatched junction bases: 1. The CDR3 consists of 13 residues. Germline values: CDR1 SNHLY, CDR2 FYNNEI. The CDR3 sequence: CASKLAGDNEQFF. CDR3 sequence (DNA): TGTGCCAGCAAACTAGCGGGGGACAATGAGCAGTTCTTC. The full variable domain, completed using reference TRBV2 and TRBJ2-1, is EPEVTQTPSHQVTQMGQEVILRCVPISNHLYFYWYRQILGQKVEFLVSFYNNEISEKSEIFDDQFSVERPDGSNFTLKIRSTKLEDSAMYFCASKLAGDNEQFFGPGTRLTVL.

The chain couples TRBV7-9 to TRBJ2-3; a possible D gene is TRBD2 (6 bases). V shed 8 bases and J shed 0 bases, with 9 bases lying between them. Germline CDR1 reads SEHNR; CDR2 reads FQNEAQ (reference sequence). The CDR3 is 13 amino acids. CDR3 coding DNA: TGTGCCAGCTTGGGGACTAGCACAGATACGCAGTATTTT. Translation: CASLGTSTDTQYF.

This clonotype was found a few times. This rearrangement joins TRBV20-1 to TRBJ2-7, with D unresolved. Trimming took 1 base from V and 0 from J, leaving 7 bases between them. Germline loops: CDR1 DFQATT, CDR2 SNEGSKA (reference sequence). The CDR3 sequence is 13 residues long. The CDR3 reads CSARVPTSYEQYF. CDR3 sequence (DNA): TGCAGTGCTAGAGTCCCCACCTCCTACGAGCAGTACTTC.

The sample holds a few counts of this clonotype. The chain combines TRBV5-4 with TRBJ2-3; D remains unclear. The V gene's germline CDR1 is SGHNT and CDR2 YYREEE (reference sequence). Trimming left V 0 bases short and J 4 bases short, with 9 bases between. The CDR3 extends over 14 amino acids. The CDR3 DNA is TGTGCCAGCAGCTTGGCGACTGGCCCAGATACGCAGTATTTT. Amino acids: CASSLATGPDTQYF.

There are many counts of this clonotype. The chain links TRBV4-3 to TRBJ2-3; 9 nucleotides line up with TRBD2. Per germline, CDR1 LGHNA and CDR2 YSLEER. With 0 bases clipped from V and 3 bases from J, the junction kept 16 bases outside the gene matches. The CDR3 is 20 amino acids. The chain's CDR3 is CASSQDRAFIAGVGTDTQYF. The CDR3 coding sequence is TGCGCCAGCAGCCAAGATCGGGCCTTCATAGCGGGAGTTGGGACAGATACGCAGTATTTT.